The 9 T cell receptor beta chains presented below share a single source sample, sequenced in a study of cytomegalovirus exposure and HLA in healthy donors. Vbeta (60) and Jbeta (13) primers were used in the PCR. Clones were sequenced by immunoSEQ multiplex PCR, and TCRdb holds only the in-frame ones, with some missing. The table lists some 150,000 clones, roughly 80% of them singletons. The sample consisted of PBMCs. The source is a female donor in good health and CMV-seronegative.

The CDR3 region is CASSESGRALGYTF. As DNA, the CDR3 is TGTGCCAGCAGTGAAAGTGGCAGGGCTCTTGGCTACACCTTC. This chain links TRBV6-1 with TRBJ1-2, with D perhaps TRBD1 (5 bases). The CDR3 spans 14 residues. Germline values: CDR1 MNHNS, CDR2 SASEGT. V was trimmed by 2 bases and J by 7 bases, leaving 14 bases between them.

The chain uses TRBV15 and TRBJ2-7; D remains ambiguous. Germline CDR1 LNHNV, CDR2 YYDKDF (reference sequence). V was shortened by 0 bases and J by 3 bases, with 12 bases between the two germline ends. This CDR3 has 15 residues. The CDR3 coding sequence is TGTGCCACCAGCAGAGATCAAGAGCCTATCTACGAGCAGTACTTC. It specifies CATSRDQEPIYEQYF.

V is TRBV5-1 and J is TRBJ1-2, with D hard to call. The CDR3 contains 15 residues. CDR1 is SGHRS and CDR2 is YFSETQ in the germline V gene. V was pared by 0 bases and J by 7 bases, with 16 bases between. CDR3 amino acids: CASSLDTDPACGYTF. The CDR3 DNA reads TGCGCCAGCAGCTTGGATACAGATCCCGCCTGTGGCTACACCTTC. The whole variable domain, remainder taken from reference TRBV5-1 and TRBJ1-2, is KAGVTQTPRYLIKTRGQQVTLSCSPISGHRSVSWYQQTPGQGLQFLFEYFSETQRNKGNFPGRFSGRQFSNSRSEMNVSTLELGDSALYLCASSLDTDPACGYTFGSGTRLTVV.

The V gene is TRBV10-2, the J gene TRBJ1-2; 8 bases agree with TRBD1. The CDR3 loop spans 16 amino acids. The trim removed 3 bases at V and 8 bases at J, leaving 14 bases unmatched. Germline CDR1 is WSHSY and CDR2 is SAAADI. CDR3 sequence reads: CASSDSRGDRQRGYTF. CDR3 sequence (DNA): TGCGCCAGCAGTGATTCACGGGGGGACAGGCAACGGGGCTACACCTTC.

The chain is built from TRBV19 and TRBJ1-5; D may be TRBD1 (5 bases). Germline V gene lookup returns CDR1 LNHDA and CDR2 SQIVND (reference sequence). The CDR3 extends over 17 amino acids. The ends were cut back, 6 bases at V and 0 bases at J, with 18 bases in the middle. The CDR3 sequence: CASSLPGRRYSNQPQHF. The CDR3 nucleotides are TGTGCCAGTAGCCTCCCAGGGAGGAGATATAGCAATCAGCCCCAGCATTTT.

The genes are TRBV5-4 and TRBJ1-1; perhaps TRBD1 as D (6 bases). Trimming stripped 0 bases from V and 1 base from J, with 16 bases between. Germline V gene data show CDR1 as SGHNT and CDR2 as YYREEE (reference sequence). The CDR3 runs 17 residues. CDR3 in DNA: TGTGCCAGCAGCTTGGCCGCGCGGGGAGGGGGGAACACTGAAGCTTTCTTT. It codes for CASSLAARGGGNTEAFF.

The chain has TRBV29-1 and TRBJ2-7; 7 bases are shared with TRBD1. CDR1 is SQVTM, CDR2 ANQGSEA, per germline. The CDR3 runs to 16 residues. The V gene end was trimmed by 0 bases and the J gene end by 3 bases; junction bases not matched to a gene: 11. CDR3 loop: CSVEDGFLGQDYEQYF. CDR3 DNA sequence: TGCAGCGTTGAAGACGGCTTTTTAGGACAGGACTACGAGCAGTACTTC.

The chain has TRBV7-2 and TRBJ1-4; TRBD1 matches at 8 bases. The V gene end was trimmed by 0 bases and the J gene end by 2 bases; junction bases not matched to a gene: 2. Germline CDR1 SGHTA, CDR2 FQGNSA. This CDR3 has 16 residues. CDR3 in DNA: TGTGCCAGCAGCTTAGCCAGGGGGCTTACTAATGAAAAACTGTTTTTT. Translating it yields CASSLARGLTNEKLFF.

V is TRBV27 and J is TRBJ1-4; the match to TRBD1 covers 10 bases. Trimming cost V 2 bases and J 0 bases; bases outside gene matches: 3. CDR1 is MNHEY, CDR2 SMNVEV, per germline (reference sequence). The CDR3 consists of 17 residues. CDR3: CASSLRGTGATNEKLFF. CDR3 sequence (DNA): TGTGCCAGCAGTTTACGGGGGACAGGGGCAACTAATGAAAAACTGTTTTTT.